The 30 T cell receptor beta chains presented below share a single source sample, sequenced in a study of blood T cell repertoires in COVID-19. TCRdb's copy holds only in-frame clones and misses some; the assay was immunoSEQ multiplex PCR. The sample shows approximately 50,000 clones, over 75% of them seen only once. The sample comprised peripheral blood. The receptors were gathered from a man aged 55 to 70 with COVID-19, enrolled during active disease.

This rearrangement joins TRBV6-6 to TRBJ2-3; 9 positions match TRBD2. Germline-derived CDR1 and CDR2 are MNHNY and SVGAGI (reference sequence). The junction had 15 bases not matched to a gene; V was cut back by 5 bases and J by 6 bases. The CDR3 spans 17 residues. CDR3 residues: CASSPAVAGVQGDTQYF. DNA for the CDR3: TGTGCCAGCAGTCCGGCAGTAGCGGGGGTCCAGGGTGATACGCAGTATTTT.

This chain uses TRBV19 with TRBJ2-2, with D maybe TRBD1 (6 bases). Trimming pared 4 bases from V and 8 bases from J, leaving 17 bases between. CDR1 is LNHDA and CDR2 is SQIVND in the germline V gene (reference sequence). The CDR3 has 15 residues. CDR3 nucleotides: TGTGCCAGTAGTAGTGGACAGTATAACCGGGGGGAGCTGTTTTTT. Residues: CASSSGQYNRGELFF. Full variable domain (missing parts from reference TRBV19 and TRBJ2-2): DGGITQSPKYLFRKEGQNVTLSCEQNLNHDAMYWYRQDPGQGLRLIYYSQIVNDFQKGDIAEGYSVSREKKESFPLTVTSAQKNPTAFYLCASSSGQYNRGELFFGEGSRLTVL.

The V call is TRBV18, the J call TRBJ2-5, with 7 bases fitting TRBD1. This CDR3 has 14 residues. The V gene's germline CDR1 is KGHSH and CDR2 LQKENI. Germline trimming cut 3 bases from V and 2 bases from J; bases unmatched to any gene: 3. This CDR3 is CASSPGTAQETQYF. CDR3 DNA sequence: TGTGCCAGCTCACCGGGGACAGCTCAAGAGACCCAGTACTTC.

The table lists this clone with a few counts. The gene calls are TRBV7-2 and TRBJ1-6; 10 bases match TRBD1. CDR3 length: 15 residues. Germline values: CDR1 SGHTA, CDR2 FQGNSA. V trimming: 2 bases; J trimming: 13 bases; junction bases outside the gene matches: 8. CDR3 nucleotide sequence: TGTGCCAGCAGCTTAACGACAGGGGGCGGGGGGCCCCTCCACTTT. This codes for CASSLTTGGGGPLHF.

This sequence joins TRBV5-1 and TRBJ2-3, with D possibly TRBD2 on 6 matching bases. Germline V gene data show CDR1 as SGHRS and CDR2 as YFSETQ. V lost 4 bases and J lost 4, with 16 bases in between. CDR3 size: 15 residues. The CDR3 sequence is CASSPQQSGADTQYF. CDR3 nucleotide sequence: TGCGCCAGCAGCCCTCAACAATCGGGGGCAGATACGCAGTATTTT.

The chain joins TRBV29-1 to TRBJ1-1; D not resolved. Per germline, CDR1 SQVTM and CDR2 ANQGSEA. The CDR3 extends over 10 amino acids. Trimming cost V 2 bases and J 11 bases, with 9 bases left between them. DNA of the CDR3: TGCAGCGTTGAACGTACGCAGGCTTTCTTT. Its translation: CSVERTQAFF.

This chain connects TRBV3-1 (or the pseudogene TRBV3-2) to TRBJ1-3; D unresolved. This CDR3 region has 13 residues. Germline CDR1 and CDR2: LGHDT and YNNKEL (reference sequence). Trimming pared 7 bases from V and 0 bases from J, leaving 7 bases between. The CDR3 nucleotides are TGTGCCAGCAACCCCAGCTCTGGAAACACCATATATTTT. Amino acid sequence: CASNPSSGNTIYF.

CDR3 nucleotides: TGTGCCAGCAGCTTATGGGGCGGGGACACTGAAGCTTTCTTT. As protein: CASSLWGGDTEAFF. The chain joins TRBV11-3 to TRBJ1-1; tentative D call: TRBD1 (5 bases). The CDR3 extends over 14 amino acids. V was clipped by 2 bases and J by 3 bases, with 10 bases between them. CDR1 and CDR2 from the germline V gene are SGHNT and YENEEA. The variable domain in full, completed from reference TRBV11-3 and TRBJ1-1, reads EAGVVQSPRYKIIEKKQPVAFWCNPISGHNTLYWYLQNLGQGPELLIRYENEEAVDDSQLPKDRFSAERLKGVDSTLKIQPAELGDSAVYLCASSLWGGDTEAFFGQGTRLTVV.

The chain joins TRBV6-6 to TRBJ2-7; D is perhaps TRBD1 (5 bases). Germline CDR1 and CDR2: MNHNY and SVGAGI (reference sequence). The CDR3 is made up of 14 amino acids. The V end was cut by 6 bases, the J end by 0 bases, with 12 bases between. The CDR3 here is CASSKQESSYEQYF. In DNA, the CDR3 is TGTGCCAGCAGCAAACAGGAGAGCTCCTACGAGCAGTACTTC.

The V gene is TRBV6-5, the J gene TRBJ1-2; unclear D gene. The CDR3 loop spans 11 amino acids. The germline V gene encodes CDR1 MNHEY and CDR2 SVGAGI. Trimming removed 7 bases from V and 5 bases from J, with 8 bases in between. The CDR3 sequence is CASTFGYGYTF. The CDR3 DNA sequence: TGTGCCAGCACTTTCGGGTATGGCTACACCTTC.

This clone was seen only once. The chain uses TRBV9 and TRBJ2-1; 16 bases map to TRBD2. The CDR3 is 20 residues long. J lost 4 bases, V lost 4 bases, and 14 bases had no gene match. In germline, CDR1 is SGDLS, CDR2 YYNGEE. The CDR3 sequence is CASSYPGLAGGPGGYNEQFF. The DNA for the CDR3 is TGTGCCAGCAGCTACCCGGGACTAGCGGGAGGGCCCGGCGGGTACAATGAGCAGTTCTTC.

V usage is TRBV6-2 or TRBV6-3 and J usage is TRBJ1-5, with 8 bases fitting TRBD1. The germline gives CDR1 MNHEY, CDR2 SVGEGT. The length of the CDR3 is 15 residues. The junction had 6 bases not matched to a gene; V was cut back by 4 bases and J by 4 bases. In DNA form, the CDR3 reads TGTGCCAGCAGTTCACCGGGACAGGCTAATCAGCCCCAGCATTTT. This gives the protein CASSSPGQANQPQHF.

The chain recombines TRBV2 with TRBJ1-6, with TRBD1 as a possible D gene (5 bases). Trimming shortened V by 4 bases and J by 5 bases, and 6 bases separated the two germline ends. The germline V gene has CDR1 SNHLY and CDR2 FYNNEI. The CDR3 runs 13 residues. The CDR3 loop reads CASSGGDNSPLHF. DNA of the CDR3: TGTGCCAGCAGTGGGGGGGATAATTCACCCCTCCACTTT.

This chain's CDR3 is CASGGTGEKRNEQYF. DNA for the CDR3: TGTGCCAGCGGCGGGACAGGGGAGAAGAGGAACGAGCAGTACTTC. The chain carries TRBV2 and TRBJ2-7; 10 bases align to TRBD1. The CDR3 has 15 amino acids. Germline V gives CDR1 SNHLY, CDR2 FYNNEI. With V trimmed by 8 bases and J by 5 bases, 12 bases remained unmatched.

This clone was seen a handful of times. The chain combines TRBV19 with TRBJ2-1; unclear D gene. The CDR3 loop spans 13 amino acids. V was pared by 5 bases and J by 4 bases, with 9 bases between. Germline V gene data show CDR1 as LNHDA and CDR2 as SQIVND (reference sequence). The CDR3 spells CASSPLLYNEQFF. For the CDR3, the DNA is TGTGCCAGTAGTCCACTCCTTTACAATGAGCAGTTCTTC.

This clone was observed once. The genes are TRBV5-1 and TRBJ1-2; TRBD1 matches 10 bases. Germline CDR1 reads SGHRS; CDR2 reads YFSETQ. The CDR3 runs 16 residues. With 4 bases clipped from V and 8 bases from J, the junction kept 14 bases outside the gene matches. The CDR3 nucleotides read TGCGCCAGCAGCCCGAATCCGGGACAGGGGTTCGGAGGCTACACCTTC. Amino acids: CASSPNPGQGFGGYTF. Variable domain in full (rest from reference TRBV5-1 and TRBJ1-2): KAGVTQTPRYLIKTRGQQVTLSCSPISGHRSVSWYQQTPGQGLQFLFEYFSETQRNKGNFPGRFSGRQFSNSRSEMNVSTLELGDSALYLCASSPNPGQGFGGYTFGSGTRLTVV.

This sequence joins TRBV7-9 and TRBJ2-3; 11 bases map to TRBD1. CDR3 length: 16 residues. Germline loops: CDR1 SEHNR, CDR2 FQNEAQ (reference sequence). The ends lost 3 bases at V and 6 bases at J; junction bases unmatched: 8. CDR3: CASSFGDRGFKDTQYF. The DNA for the CDR3 is TGTGCCAGCAGCTTTGGGGACAGGGGGTTCAAGGATACGCAGTATTTT.

The V gene is TRBV19, the J gene TRBJ1-3; perhaps TRBD1 as D (5 bases). The V end lost 6 bases, the J end lost 0 bases, and 15 bases lay between the germline ends. The CDR3 is 16 residues long. Germline V gives CDR1 LNHDA, CDR2 SQIVND (reference sequence). CDR3 in DNA: TGTGCCAGTAGGGGCCCGAGACAGAGCTCTGGAAACACCATATATTTT. Translating gives CASRGPRQSSGNTIYF.

The chain recombines TRBV9 with TRBJ2-7, with TRBD2 matching 10 bases. V lost 0 bases, J lost 4 bases, and 1 base stayed unmatched. Germline lookup yields CDR1 SGDLS and CDR2 YYNGEE. CDR3 size: 14 residues. CDR3 coding DNA: TGTGCCAGCAGCGTAGGACTAGCGGGTTACGAGCAGTACTTC. This translates into CASSVGLAGYEQYF.

V and J are TRBV3-1 (or the pseudogene TRBV3-2) and TRBJ1-4; D is uncertain. Germline V gene data show CDR1 as LGHDT and CDR2 as YNNKEL (reference sequence). Trimming left V 4 bases short and J 2 bases short, with 8 bases between. The CDR3 contains 14 residues. CDR3 residues: CASSRESTNEKLFF. The CDR3 nucleotides are TGTGCCAGCAGCCGGGAGTCGACTAATGAAAAACTGTTTTTT.

The gene calls are TRBV6-1 and TRBJ2-5; TRBD1 agrees at 8 bases. V gave up 1 base and J gave up 4 bases; unmatched junction bases: 5. The CDR3 is 15 residues long. CDR1 and CDR2 (germline): MNHNS, SASEGT. DNA of the CDR3: TGTGCCAGCAGTGAAGGGCAGGGGGCGCGAGAGACCCAGTACTTC. Its translation: CASSEGQGARETQYF.

The rearrangement links TRBV19 to TRBJ1-5; TRBD1 matches 8 bases. The CDR3 runs to 14 residues. J gave up 5 bases and V 4 bases, and 4 bases lay outside the gene matches. The V gene's germline CDR1 is LNHDA and CDR2 SQIVND (reference sequence). In DNA, the CDR3 is TGTGCCAGTAGTACGGACAGGGTTTATCAGCCCCAGCATTTT. Translated, it gives CASSTDRVYQPQHF. Drawing the rest from reference TRBV19 and TRBJ1-5, the complete variable domain is DGGITQSPKYLFRKEGQNVTLSCEQNLNHDAMYWYRQDPGQGLRLIYYSQIVNDFQKGDIAEGYSVSREKKESFPLTVTSAQKNPTAFYLCASSTDRVYQPQHFGDGTRLSIL.

This chain joins TRBV19 and TRBJ2-3; possible D gene TRBD2, 6 bases. V was clipped by 5 bases and J by 0 bases, with 9 bases between them. This CDR3 spans 14 amino acids. In germline, CDR1 is LNHDA, CDR2 SQIVND (reference sequence). DNA of the CDR3: TGTGCCAGTAGTCCCGGGAGAAGCACAGATACGCAGTATTTT. Residues: CASSPGRSTDTQYF.

This clone was counted between two and nine times. J is TRBJ1-3 and V is TRBV7-3, with D possibly matching TRBD1 (6 bases). V lost 5 bases and J lost 0, with 8 bases in between. Germline loops: CDR1 SGHTA, CDR2 FQGTGA. The CDR3 runs 14 residues. CDR3 DNA: TGTGCCAGCAGCGCGGACAGCTCTGGAAACACCATATATTTT. Its protein product is CASSADSSGNTIYF.

The chain carries TRBV5-4 and TRBJ2-7, with TRBD2 matching over 14 bases. Trimming cost V 4 bases and J 2 bases; bases outside gene matches: 5. Germline V gives CDR1 SGHNT, CDR2 YYREEE (reference sequence). The CDR3 spans 16 residues. As DNA, the CDR3 is TGTGCCAGCAGCCCCCGGACTAGCGGGAGGACCTACGAGCAGTACTTC. Residues: CASSPRTSGRTYEQYF.

The V call is TRBV9, the J call TRBJ2-5; tentatively, D is TRBD2 (7 bases). The CDR3 has 14 residues. Germline V gene lookup returns CDR1 SGDLS and CDR2 YYNGEE. The V and J ends lost 3 bases and 8 bases respectively, with 17 bases between them. The CDR3 bases are TGTGCCAGCAGCGGTGCGGGGGCCCCAAGAACCCAGTACTTC. This sequence encodes CASSGAGAPRTQYF.

The table lists this clone with a count of one. V is TRBV5-6 and J is TRBJ2-7; 11 bases are shared with TRBD1. With 4 bases clipped from V and 7 bases from J, the junction kept 7 bases outside the gene matches. CDR3 length equals 14 residues. The V gene's germline CDR1 is SGHDT and CDR2 YYEEEE. CDR3: CASSHGQGAGEQYF. The CDR3 nucleotides are TGTGCCAGCAGCCACGGACAGGGGGCGGGAGAGCAGTACTTC.

The rearrangement joins TRBV11-1 to TRBJ2-3; D is ambiguous. CDR3 length equals 13 residues. The V gene's germline CDR1 is SGHAT and CDR2 FQDESV (reference sequence). V shed 2 bases and J shed 6 bases, with 9 bases lying between them. DNA of the CDR3: TGTGCCAGCAGCTTATTTCGAGCCGATACGCAGTATTTT. Translation: CASSLFRADTQYF.

This clone was found once. The chain recombines TRBV14 with TRBJ2-5, with D unclear. Germline lookup yields CDR1 SGHDN and CDR2 FVKESK. CDR3 length equals 14 residues. V was trimmed by 1 base and J by 2 bases, leaving 8 bases between them. The CDR3 here is CASSQVGRQETQYF. CDR3 bases: TGTGCCAGCAGCCAAGTTGGCAGACAAGAGACCCAGTACTTC.

This rearrangement joins TRBV3-1 (or the pseudogene TRBV3-2) to TRBJ2-7; a possible D gene is TRBD1 (6 bases). The CDR3 runs 16 residues. Germline V gene lookup returns CDR1 LGHDT and CDR2 YNNKEL (reference sequence). Trimming cost V 0 bases and J 0 bases, with 12 bases left between them. The CDR3 is CASSQELGDTSYEQYF. The CDR3 bases are TGTGCCAGCAGCCAAGAGCTAGGGGACACCTCCTACGAGCAGTACTTC.